Included here is one T cell receptor beta chain sequence, with context. Its antigen is still unknown. V was pared by 5 bases and J by 0 bases, with 4 bases between. This CDR3 comprises 11 residues. The germline gives CDR1 SQVTM, CDR2 ANQGSEA. The source of the sample is a study of CD8 T cells in ankylosing spondylitis. Libraries of TCR beta came from quantitative 5'-RACE with molecular barcodes. Using its own MiXCR run on the 5' RACE reads, TCRdb lists one record per CDR3 protein. Among about 280,000 distinct CDR3 sequences listed, 20% were seen once. Study results and limitations: Past studies reported some motif variants in reactive arthritis synovial fluid and blood.

The chain combines TRBV29-1 with TRBJ1-1, with D unclear. This TCR came from a male donor with ankylosing spondylitis or in good health (not recorded which). The sample taken for sequencing was blood, either unsorted or a sorted T cell fraction (not recorded which). The CDR3 DNA follows: TGCAGCGTTCTTATGAACACTGAAGCTTTCTTT. Its translation: CSVLMNTEAFF. The full variable domain, its missing parts supplied by reference TRBV29-1 and TRBJ1-1, is SAVISQKPSRDICQRGTSLTIQCQVDSQVTMMFWYRQQPGQSLTLIATANQGSEATYESGFVIDKFPISRPNLTFSTLTVSNMSPEDSSIYLCSVLMNTEAFFGQGTRLTVV.